The 9 T cell receptor beta chains below all came from one sample that was sequenced in a study of OX40 agonist ivuxolimab in advanced cancers. Only in-frame clones appear in the TCRdb table, and some are missing; sequencing was by immunoSEQ multiplex PCR. The sample carries under 85,000 clones, about nine tenths recorded once. The sequences come from CD4+ or CD8+ T cells sorted from blood, collected in a trial of the OX40 agonist ivuxolimab. All receptors derive from an adult with an advanced solid tumor such as melanoma, head and neck, liver or kidney cancer.

This clone was seen just once. V usage is TRBV18 and J usage is TRBJ1-5; D gene uncertain. Germline CDR1 reads KGHSH; CDR2 reads LQKENI. CDR3 size: 13 residues. V was cut by 9 bases and J by 3 bases, with 12 bases left in between. The CDR3 is CASSAANNQPQHF. The DNA of the CDR3 is TGTGCCAGTTCAGCAGCGAACAATCAGCCCCAGCATTTT.

The chain couples TRBV7-2 to TRBJ1-3; D perhaps matches TRBD1 (5 bases). CDR3 length equals 14 residues. Germline V gene lookup returns CDR1 SGHTA and CDR2 FQGNSA. The V end was cut by 2 bases, the J end by 1 base, with 6 bases between. CDR3 in amino acids: CASSLQGSGNTIYF. The CDR3 DNA reads TGTGCCAGCAGCTTACAGGGTTCTGGAAACACCATATATTTT.

The chain combines TRBV28 with TRBJ2-7; 10 bases are shared with TRBD1. V lost 6 bases to trimming and J lost 6 bases; unmatched junction nucleotides: 11. This CDR3 has 15 amino acids. Germline V lookup: CDR1 MDHEN, CDR2 SYDVKM. The CDR3 loop is CASRGGDRGAVEQYF. DNA for the CDR3: TGTGCCAGCAGGGGGGGGGACAGGGGTGCAGTCGAGCAGTACTTC.

The chain joins TRBV7-9 to TRBJ2-5; 7 bases are a match to TRBD2. Germline V CDR1 and CDR2: SEHNR, FQNEAQ (reference sequence). V lost 4 bases, J lost 2 bases, and 4 bases stayed unmatched. The CDR3 has 14 residues. This CDR3 reads CASSWEGRQETQYF. In nucleotides, the CDR3 is TGTGCCAGCAGCTGGGAGGGGCGGCAAGAGACCCAGTACTTC.

This chain joins TRBV11-2 and TRBJ2-5, with 13 positions matching TRBD2. CDR3 size: 16 residues. V was clipped by 5 bases and J by 5 bases; unmatched bases: 8. Germline assignment: CDR1 SGHAT and CDR2 FQNNGV. The CDR3 coding sequence is TGTGCCAGCAGCCTAGGACTAGCGGGAGTCGGGGAGACCCAGTACTTC. As protein: CASSLGLAGVGETQYF.

The J gene is TRBJ1-5, the V gene TRBV19, with D unresolved. The CDR3 runs to 13 residues. Germline CDR1 LNHDA, CDR2 SQIVND (reference sequence). Trimming pared 1 base from V and 4 bases from J, leaving 5 bases between. CDR3 bases: TGTGCCAGTAGTATAGGCGGAAATCAGCCCCAGCATTTT. Translated: CASSIGGNQPQHF.

The CDR3 sequence: CAWGRDRPYGYTF. The DNA for the CDR3 is TGTGCCTGGGGAAGGGACCGACCGTATGGCTACACCTTC. The genes are TRBV30 and TRBJ1-2; maybe TRBD1 (5 bases). This CDR3 has 13 amino acids. Germline V gene data show CDR1 as GTSNPN and CDR2 as SVGIG (reference sequence). V was cut by 5 bases and J by 5 bases, with 15 bases left in between.

This clone showed up just once. The rearrangement uses TRBV7-9 and TRBJ2-5, with 7 bases identical to TRBD1. The J call could be wrong; TRBJ2-7 is a better fit for the DNA end. Germline V gives CDR1 SEHNR, CDR2 FQNEAQ (reference sequence). The CDR3 has 12 amino acids. This chain's CDR3 is CASGDSSYEQYF. CDR3 nucleotides: TGTGCCAGCGGGGACAGCTCCTACGAGCAGTACTTC.

The rearrangement joins TRBV7-9 to TRBJ2-2, with TRBD1 as a possible D gene (6 bases). V was pared by 7 bases and J by 6 bases, with 12 bases between. CDR1 is SEHNR and CDR2 is FQNEAQ in the germline V gene (reference sequence). This CDR3 is 13 amino acids long. This CDR3 is CASNPDRSGELFF. DNA of the CDR3: TGTGCCAGCAATCCCGACAGGTCCGGGGAGCTGTTTTTT. Together with reference TRBV7-9 and TRBJ2-2, the CDR3 gives the full variable domain: DTGVSQNPRHKITKRGQNVTFRCDPISEHNRLYWYRQTLGQGPEFLTYFQNEAQLEKSRLLSDRFSAERPKGSFSTLEIQRTEQGDSAMYLCASNPDRSGELFFGEGSRLTVL.